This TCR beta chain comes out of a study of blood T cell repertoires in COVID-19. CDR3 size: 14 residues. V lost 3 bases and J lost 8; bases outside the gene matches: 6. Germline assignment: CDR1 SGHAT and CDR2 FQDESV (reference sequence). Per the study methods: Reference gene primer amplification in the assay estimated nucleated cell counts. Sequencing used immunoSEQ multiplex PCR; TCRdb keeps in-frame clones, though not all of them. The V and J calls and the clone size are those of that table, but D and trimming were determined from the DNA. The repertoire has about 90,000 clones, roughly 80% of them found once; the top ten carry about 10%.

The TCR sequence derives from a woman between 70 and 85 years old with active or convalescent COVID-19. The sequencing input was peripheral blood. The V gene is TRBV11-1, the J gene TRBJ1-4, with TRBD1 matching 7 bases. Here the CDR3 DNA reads TGTGCCAGCAGCTTTCTCGGGACAGCGGAAAAACTGTTTTTT. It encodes CASSFLGTAEKLFF.